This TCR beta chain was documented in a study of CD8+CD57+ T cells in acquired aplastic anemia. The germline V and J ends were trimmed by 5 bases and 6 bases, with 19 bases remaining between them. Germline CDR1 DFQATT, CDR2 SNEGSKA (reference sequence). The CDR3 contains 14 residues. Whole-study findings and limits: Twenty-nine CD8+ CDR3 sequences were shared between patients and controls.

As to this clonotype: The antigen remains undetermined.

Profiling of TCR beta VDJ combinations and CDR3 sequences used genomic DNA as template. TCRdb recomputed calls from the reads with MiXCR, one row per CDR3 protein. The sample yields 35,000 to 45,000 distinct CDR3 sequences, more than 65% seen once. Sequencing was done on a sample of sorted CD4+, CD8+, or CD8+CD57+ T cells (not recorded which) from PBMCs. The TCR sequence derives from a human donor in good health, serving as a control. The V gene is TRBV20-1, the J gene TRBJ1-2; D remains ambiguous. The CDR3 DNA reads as TGCAGTGCTCGTACGGGTTATTCCCCCGATGGCTACACCTTC. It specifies CSARTGYSPDGYTF.